The 17 T cell receptor beta chains presented below share a single source sample, sequenced in a study of cytomegalovirus exposure and HLA in healthy donors. PCR amplification relied on 60 Vbeta primers (plus 13 Jbeta primers). The table came from immunoSEQ multiplex PCR; TCRdb's copy has only in-frame clones and leaves some out. This repertoire includes 100,000 to 150,000 clones. Material: PBMCs. The receptor set was obtained from a woman in her thirties or forties in good health and CMV-seropositive.

The J gene is TRBJ1-1, the V gene TRBV19; possibly TRBD1 for D (5 bases). The CDR3 is 15 amino acids. CDR1 and CDR2 from the germline V gene are LNHDA and SQIVND (reference sequence). Trimming took 6 bases from V and 3 from J, leaving 17 bases between them. CDR3 sequence reads: CASRVRGGGDTEAFF. The CDR3 region has the DNA TGTGCCAGTAGGGTCCGGGGTGGAGGGGACACTGAAGCTTTCTTT.

This chain links TRBV5-8 with TRBJ2-1; TRBD1 aligns across 10 bases. The length of the CDR3 is 17 residues. The V gene end was trimmed by 4 bases and the J gene end by 4 bases; junction bases not matched to a gene: 11. Germline loops: CDR1 SGHTS, CDR2 YDEGEE. The CDR3 DNA reads as TGTGCCAGCAGCCCCGGAGCGGGACAGGGGTCTTACAATGAGCAGTTCTTC. Amino acids: CASSPGAGQGSYNEQFF.

The CDR3 nucleotides are TGTGCCAGCGGGGTGGGGGGTACTGAAGCTTTCTTT. This sequence encodes CASGVGGTEAFF. V gene TRBV27 combines with J gene TRBJ1-1, with a weak D call TRBD1 (5 bases). Trimming cost V 8 bases and J 5 bases, with 12 bases left between them. Germline values: CDR1 MNHEY, CDR2 SMNVEV (reference sequence). This CDR3 has 12 amino acids.

The V call is TRBV7-3, the J call TRBJ2-2; 8 nucleotides match TRBD1. V gave up 4 bases and J gave up 6 bases; unmatched junction bases: 7. CDR1 SGHTA and CDR2 FQGTGA come from the germline V gene. The CDR3 has 15 residues. The CDR3 DNA reads as TGTGCCAGCAGCTCCTCCCCGACAGGGGCCGGGGAGCTGTTTTTT. Amino acids: CASSSSPTGAGELFF.

The gene calls are TRBV20-1 and TRBJ2-7; tentative D call: TRBD1 (6 bases). V was pared by 5 bases and J by 9 bases, with 14 bases between. The germline gives CDR1 DFQATT, CDR2 SNEGSKA (reference sequence). This CDR3 is built from 11 residues. CDR3 loop: CSAVPGEMQYF. CDR3 nucleotides: TGCAGTGCTGTTCCAGGGGAGATGCAGTACTTC.

The chain employs TRBV7-9 and TRBJ2-3, with D unclear. V was trimmed by 5 bases and J by 0 bases, leaving 3 bases between them. The CDR3 contains 12 residues. The germline CDR1 and CDR2 sequences are SEHNR and FQNEAQ (reference sequence). This CDR3 is CASSTSTDTQYF. CDR3 coding DNA: TGTGCCAGCAGCACTAGCACAGATACGCAGTATTTT.

The V and J genes are TRBV10-2 and TRBJ2-5; 11 bases match TRBD1. Germline trimming cut 8 bases from V and 2 bases from J; bases unmatched to any gene: 4. The CDR3 is 14 amino acids. Germline CDR1 WSHSY, CDR2 SAAADI. The CDR3 DNA reads TGCGCCAGCGGACAGGGGGCAATTCAAGAGACCCAGTACTTC. It translates to CASGQGAIQETQYF.

The chain employs TRBV28 and TRBJ1-5, with unresolved D. The CDR3 runs 16 residues. Germline CDR1 reads MDHEN; CDR2 reads SYDVKM. V lost 6 bases and J lost 0, with 15 bases in between. CDR3 region: CASRGLGEYSNQPQHF. The CDR3 nucleotides read TGTGCCAGCAGAGGACTCGGGGAATATAGCAATCAGCCCCAGCATTTT.

The chain combines TRBV28 with TRBJ2-7, with a weak D call TRBD1 (6 bases). Germline assignment: CDR1 MDHEN and CDR2 SYDVKM. The CDR3 extends over 16 amino acids. V was shortened by 5 bases and J by 0 bases, with 17 bases between the two germline ends. CDR3 DNA sequence: TGTGCCAGCAGTCCATCCGGGACAACCGTCTCCTACGAGCAGTACTTC. This codes for CASSPSGTTVSYEQYF.

The V gene is TRBV5-8, the J gene TRBJ2-5, with D possibly TRBD1 on 5 matching bases. This CDR3 contains 14 residues. Germline V CDR1 and CDR2: SGHTS, YDEGEE. V was trimmed by 0 bases and J by 1 base, leaving 7 bases between them. Here the CDR3 reads CASSLVGVQETQYF. In DNA form, the CDR3 reads TGTGCCAGCAGCTTGGTAGGGGTCCAAGAGACCCAGTACTTC.

The chain recombines TRBV5-1 with TRBJ1-2; TRBD1 aligns across 9 bases. CDR3 length equals 15 residues. Losses at the gene ends were 3 bases for V and 2 bases for J; bases not matched to a gene: 5. The germline CDR1 and CDR2 sequences are SGHRS and YFSETQ. In DNA form, the CDR3 reads TGCGCCAGCAGCTGGAATGGACAGGGGAACTATGGCTACACCTTC. It translates to CASSWNGQGNYGYTF.

V gene TRBV2 combines with J gene TRBJ1-4, with D tentatively TRBD1 (6 bases). Deletions cut 1 base from V and 8 bases from J, with 14 bases between. Per the germline V gene, CDR1 is SNHLY and CDR2 is FYNNEI. CDR3 length: 15 amino acids. For the CDR3, the DNA is TGTGCCAGCAGTGAAGATTCAGGGGTCGGGGAAAAACTGTTTTTT. Residues: CASSEDSGVGEKLFF.

This sequence joins TRBV10-2 and TRBJ2-6; D is unclear. Germline CDR1 reads WSHSY; CDR2 reads SAAADI. This CDR3 is built from 16 residues. Trimming took 0 bases from V and 4 from J, leaving 10 bases between them. CDR3 sequence: CASSESKVRGANVLTF. CDR3 bases: TGCGCCAGCAGTGAGTCCAAAGTGAGAGGGGCCAACGTCCTGACTTTC.

The V call is TRBV27, the J call TRBJ1-5; D is uncertain. The CDR3 length is 13 residues. The V end lost 5 bases, the J end lost 4 bases, and 9 bases lay between the germline ends. The germline V gene encodes CDR1 MNHEY and CDR2 SMNVEV (reference sequence). In DNA form, the CDR3 reads TGTGCCAGCAGTGGAATACAGAATCAGCCCCAGCATTTT. Translated, it gives CASSGIQNQPQHF.

The rearrangement uses TRBV28 and TRBJ1-5; weak D call: TRBD1 (5 bases). Trimming removed 5 bases from V and 2 bases from J, with 16 bases in between. The CDR3 runs to 16 residues. The germline CDR1 and CDR2 sequences are MDHEN and SYDVKM. The DNA of the CDR3 is TGTGCCAGCAGTCATCGACAGTTCCTACGCAATCAGCCCCAGCATTTT. Its protein is CASSHRQFLRNQPQHF.

The rearrangement joins TRBV5-5 to TRBJ1-1; 9 bases match TRBD1. The CDR3 runs to 17 residues. Germline values: CDR1 SGHKS, CDR2 YYEKEE (reference sequence). Losses at the gene ends were 4 bases for V and 1 base for J; bases not matched to a gene: 11. CDR3 in DNA: TGTGCCAGCAGCCCCGATAACAGGGGGCATTGGAACACTGAAGCTTTCTTT. Its protein is CASSPDNRGHWNTEAFF.

The rearrangement joins TRBV9 to TRBJ2-1, with 8 bases matching TRBD2. The junction had 11 bases not matched to a gene; V was cut back by 0 bases and J by 3 bases. There are 18 residues in the CDR3. From germline, CDR1 is SGDLS and CDR2 YYNGEE. The CDR3 sequence is CASSVGPGGPTHYNEQFF. The CDR3 region has the DNA TGTGCCAGCAGCGTAGGACCGGGAGGGCCAACCCACTACAATGAGCAGTTCTTC.